The entry below describes one TCR beta chain. The antigen is undetermined. Thyroid surgery was performed in patients who had received no treatment beforehand. The sample is drawn from a study of metastatic and nonmetastatic thyroid tumors. The wider study: From malignant and benign thyroid patients, repertoires in blood and in tumor or nodule tissue were compared.

Per the study methods: In papillary thyroid cancer, a distant-metastasis classifier was built using CDR3 differences across clinicopathological groups. TCRdb reassembled clones from the PCR reads with MiXCR. The V and J calls shown here were made by TCRdb, not taken from the authors' results. Among approximately 12,000 clones listed, about 25% were seen once. General observations from the study: Benign nodules reportedly had significantly lower TCR beta diversity than malignant thyroid tumors in blood and tumor.

This TCR derives from a male donor with papillary thyroid cancer or a benign thyroid nodule (not recorded which). Some clones in this sample may be carry-over from other donors' samples. The sequencing sample was made of blood.

CDR3 in DNA: TGTGCCAGCAGCCGCACCGGGACTAGCGGGAGGGCCCACGAGCAGTACTTC. Protein product: CASSRTGTSGRAHEQYF. This chain links TRBV3-1 with TRBJ2-7, with 16 bases identical to TRBD2. Trimming took 4 bases from V and 5 from J; bases not matched to a gene: 8. Germline-derived CDR1 and CDR2 are LGHDT and YNNKEL (reference sequence). This CDR3 region has 17 residues.